The clone carrying this TCR beta chain was observed a few times. Antigen specificity is unknown. 5'RACE with constant-segment primers built TCRalpha and TCRbeta cDNA libraries with UMIs. TCRdb re-analysed the 5' RACE reads in MiXCR, keeping a single row per CDR3 protein. The table includes about 350,000 distinct CDR3 sequences, roughly an eighth detected once. The data are from a study of T-cell memory formation after mild COVID-19. On the study more broadly: Across donors, TCR clusters were largely donor specific. Broader study findings: Contracting clones localized mainly to CM and EM when CD4+ and mainly to EMRA when CD8+.

The clonotype originates from a young man who had mild COVID-19 (a few samples of this study predate the infection). Cell type and time point are not known. The sequencing sample was made of PBMCs or a T cell subset sorted from them (not recorded which).

The CDR3 DNA reads TGCGCCAGCAGCCATCCCGGACAGGGTTCACCCCTCCACTTT. It codes for CASSHPGQGSPLHF. This chain uses TRBV4-3 with TRBJ1-6, with TRBD1 identical over 8 bases. CDR1 is LGHNA, CDR2 YSLEER, per germline. The CDR3 totals 14 residues. The V segment lost 3 bases and the J segment 9 bases; nucleotides outside the gene matches: 4.